This record looks at one TCR beta chain sequence and its context. Germline CDR1 reads SNHLY; CDR2 reads FYNNEI. Trimming at V came to 3 bases and at J to 2 bases, leaving 7 bases not matched to a gene. This CDR3 contains 15 residues. These data come from a study of shared clonotypes between healthy human individuals. Positively selected for CCR7, the CD45RO-negative cells used as naive CD8 cells excluded terminally differentiated effector memory CD45RA+ cells. Produced via immunoSEQ multiplex PCR; TCRdb's table is partial and in-frame only. The repertoire has some 580,000 clones, 95% to 98% of them found once; the top ten carry less than 0.35%.

The chain has TRBV2 and TRBJ2-7, with 7 bases matching TRBD2. This clonotype was obtained from a man aged 30 to 39 in good health. The sequenced sample consisted of naive CD8+ T cells sorted from blood. CDR3 sequence (DNA): TGTGCCAGCAGTGAGGTCGGGAGGAGACCCTACGAGCAGTACTTC. Protein: CASSEVGRRPYEQYF. The whole variable domain, filled in from reference TRBV2 and TRBJ2-7, reads EPEVTQTPSHQVTQMGQEVILRCVPISNHLYFYWYRQILGQKVEFLVSFYNNEISEKSEIFDDQFSVERPDGSNFTLKIRSTKLEDSAMYFCASSEVGRRPYEQYFGPGTRLTVT.